This TCR beta chain comes out of a study of a mutant IDH1 vaccine in newly diagnosed glioma. On the study more broadly: Each patient was administered eight vaccinations, scheduled in weeks 1, 3, 5, 7, 11, 15, 19 and 23. Once 4-6 weeks had passed after radiotherapy alone, vaccination started, or it started with temozolomide cycles. Study-wide results and caveats: Top peripheral T cell clonotype shifts appeared unrelated to pseudoprogression.

As concerns this clone: The antigen is not known.

Regarding time point: week 11, during vaccination. Every single dose of the vaccine, 300 ug of mutant IDH1 20-mer peptide, came with topical imiquimod. Here immunoSEQ multiplex PCR was the method, and the copy in TCRdb shows in-frame clones only, minus some. The sample holds tens of thousands of clones, about four fifths seen once. V lost 0 bases, J lost 5 bases, and 14 bases lay in between. The V gene's germline CDR1 is LGHNA and CDR2 YNFKEQ. The CDR3 consists of 16 residues. V is TRBV4-2 and J is TRBJ1-5; TRBD1 is a possible D gene (6 bases). The starting material was PBMCs, obtained from a glioma patient whose treatment included an IDH1 peptide vaccine. This clonotype originated in a woman in her forties or fifties with glioma. The CDR3 bases are TGTGCCAGCAGCCAAGATCTTAGGGGGGGCGATCAGCCCCAGCATTTT. Protein: CASSQDLRGGDQPQHF.